This T cell receptor beta chain was sequenced for a study of human T cells and chemical hapten exposure. Study-wide results and limits: Clustering by CDR3 similarity yielded significantly more large clusters from expanded TCRs than controls. After DPC sensitization, TCRs above 1 in 1000 frequency showed no change.

At least ten counts were recorded for this clonotype. Its antigen is currently unknown. A single record per CDR3 protein comes from TCRdb applying MiXCR to the RACE reads. The data show about 340,000 distinct CDR3 sequences, around 7% seen once. The time point is: patch test 1, 2 weeks after DPC sensitization. The treatment here: therapeutic diphenylcyclopropenone sensitization with weekly scalp DPC. People who gave samples had alopecia, were 18 to 70 years old, and were suitable for DPC. Source: whole blood, taken in connection with sensitization to the hapten diphenylcyclopropenone (DPC). The source of this sequence is a woman under 30 with alopecia areata. Some clones in this sample may be carry-over from other donors' samples.

The CDR3 nucleotides read TGTGCCAGCAGCTCCGGGAACACCAAAGGGACCCAGTACTTC. Protein sequence: CASSSGNTKGTQYF. V is TRBV6-6 and J is TRBJ2-5; TRBD2 is a possible D gene (5 bases). CDR1 MNHNY and CDR2 SVGAGI come from the germline V gene (reference sequence). V was shortened by 6 bases and J by 7 bases, with 18 bases between the two germline ends. CDR3 length: 14 residues.